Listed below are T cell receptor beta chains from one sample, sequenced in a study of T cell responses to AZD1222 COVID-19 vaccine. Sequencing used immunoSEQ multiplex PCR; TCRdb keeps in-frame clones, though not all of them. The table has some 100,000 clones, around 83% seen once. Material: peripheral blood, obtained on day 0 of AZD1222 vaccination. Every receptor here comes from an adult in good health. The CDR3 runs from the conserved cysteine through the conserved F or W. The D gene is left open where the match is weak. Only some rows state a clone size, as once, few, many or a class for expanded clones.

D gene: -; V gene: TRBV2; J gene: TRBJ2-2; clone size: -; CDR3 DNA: TGTGCCAGCAGTTCCCAGGGGGGGCCGCACACCGGGGAGCTGTTTTTT; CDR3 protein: CASSSQGGPHTGELFF
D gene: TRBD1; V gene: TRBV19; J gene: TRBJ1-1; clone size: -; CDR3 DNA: TGTGCCAGTAGTACGACAGGGGACACTGAAGCTTTCTTT; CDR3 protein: CASSTTGDTEAFF
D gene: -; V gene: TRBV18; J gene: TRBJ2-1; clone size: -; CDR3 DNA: TGTGCCAGCTCACCAAGCGGTCGATACAATGAGCAGTTCTTC; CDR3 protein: CASSPSGRYNEQFF
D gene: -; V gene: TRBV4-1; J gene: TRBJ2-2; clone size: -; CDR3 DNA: TGCGCCAGCAGCCAAGAAGACAACACGAACACCGGGGAGCTGTTTTTT; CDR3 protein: CASSQEDNTNTGELFF
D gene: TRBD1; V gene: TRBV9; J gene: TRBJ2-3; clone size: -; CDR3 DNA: TGTGCCAGCAGCGTAGCTGGGCAGGGGGTCACAGATACGCAGTATTTT; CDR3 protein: CASSVAGQGVTDTQYF
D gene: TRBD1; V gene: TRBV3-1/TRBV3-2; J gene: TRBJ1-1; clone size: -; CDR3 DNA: TGTGCCAGCTCGTGGGGACAGGGGGGAGCTTTCTTT; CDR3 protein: CASSWGQGGAFF
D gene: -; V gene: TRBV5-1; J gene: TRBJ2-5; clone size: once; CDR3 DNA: TGCGCCAGCAGCTTAGGGAGTCAGTTCGGGGAGACCCAGTACTTC; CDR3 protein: CASSLGSQFGETQYF
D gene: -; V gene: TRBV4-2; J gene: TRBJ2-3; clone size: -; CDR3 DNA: TGTGCCAGCAGCCAAGATCCGAAGCTAGGGCTAGCCCCAGATACGCAGTATTTT; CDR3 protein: CASSQDPKLGLAPDTQYF
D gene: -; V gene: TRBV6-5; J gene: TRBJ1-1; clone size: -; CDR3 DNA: TGTGCCAGCAGTTACGGGGGCAGGGTGATCACTGAAGCTTTCTTT; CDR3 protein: CASSYGGRVITEAFF
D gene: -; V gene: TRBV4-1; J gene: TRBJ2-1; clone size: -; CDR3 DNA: TGCGCCAGCAGCCAAGATCTGTGGGCTGACTACAATGAGCAGTTCTTC; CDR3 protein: CASSQDLWADYNEQFF
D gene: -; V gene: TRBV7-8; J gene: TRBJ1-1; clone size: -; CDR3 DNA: TGTGCCAGCAGCATCGAGGCCGTCACTGAAGCTTTCTTT; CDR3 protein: CASSIEAVTEAFF
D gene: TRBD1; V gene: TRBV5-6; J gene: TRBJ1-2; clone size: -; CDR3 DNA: TGTGCCAGCAGCTTCGGACAGGGAAACTATGGCTACACCTTC; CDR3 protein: CASSFGQGNYGYTF
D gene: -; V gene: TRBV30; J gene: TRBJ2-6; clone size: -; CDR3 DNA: TGTGCCTGGAGTCACCTGTGGCCTGTAACCCGCTCTGGGGCCAACGTCCTGACTTTC; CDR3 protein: CAWSHLWPVTRSGANVLTF
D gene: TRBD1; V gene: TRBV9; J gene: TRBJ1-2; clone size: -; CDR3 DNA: TGTGCCAGCAGCCCCAGACAGGGGTATGGCTACACCTTC; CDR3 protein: CASSPRQGYGYTF
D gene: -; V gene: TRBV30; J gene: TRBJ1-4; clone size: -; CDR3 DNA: TGTGCCTGGAGTGGTCTAAATGAAAAACTGTTTTTT; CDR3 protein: CAWSGLNEKLFF
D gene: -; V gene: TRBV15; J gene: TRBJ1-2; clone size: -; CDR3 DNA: TGTGCCACCAGCAGAGTAGCCCCCCCGGCACAGGGCGACTATGGCTACACCTTC; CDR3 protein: CATSRVAPPAQGDYGYTF
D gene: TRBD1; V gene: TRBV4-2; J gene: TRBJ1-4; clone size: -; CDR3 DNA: TGTGCCAGCAGCCGCGGGACAGACTTCTATGAAAAACTGTTTTTT; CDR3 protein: CASSRGTDFYEKLFF
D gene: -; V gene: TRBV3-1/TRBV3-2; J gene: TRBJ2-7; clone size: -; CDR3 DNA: TGTGCCAGCAGCCAAGACCAGCTATCCTACGAGCAGTACTTC; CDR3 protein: CASSQDQLSYEQYF
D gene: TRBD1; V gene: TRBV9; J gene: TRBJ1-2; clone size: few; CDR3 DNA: TGTGCCAGCAGCGTAGTGGGACAGGGTGGTGGCTACACCTTC; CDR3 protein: CASSVVGQGGGYTF
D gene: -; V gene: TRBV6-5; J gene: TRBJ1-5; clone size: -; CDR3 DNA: TGTGCCTGCTGGGGGGGAAATTATAATCAGCCCCAGCATTTT; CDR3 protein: CACWGGNYNQPQHF
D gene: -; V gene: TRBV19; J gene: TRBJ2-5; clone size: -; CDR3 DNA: TGTGCCAGTAGTATGGCGATCGGGGGGCCGGAGACCCAGTACTTC; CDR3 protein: CASSMAIGGPETQYF
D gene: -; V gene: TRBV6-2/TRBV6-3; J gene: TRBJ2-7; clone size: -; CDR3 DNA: TGTGCCAGCAGTGGCGGGGAACGGAAACAGTACTTC; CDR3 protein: CASSGGERKQYF
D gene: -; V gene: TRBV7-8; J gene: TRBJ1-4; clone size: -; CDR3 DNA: TGTGCCAGCAGCTTATTGAGGGGGGCTCCAATCGGTGAAAAACTGTTTTTT; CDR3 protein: CASSLLRGAPIGEKLFF
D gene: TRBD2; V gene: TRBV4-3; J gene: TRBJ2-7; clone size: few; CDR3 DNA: TGCGCCAGCAGCCAATTCTCAACTAGCGGGTTAAACGTTTACGAGCAGTACTTC; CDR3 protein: CASSQFSTSGLNVYEQYF
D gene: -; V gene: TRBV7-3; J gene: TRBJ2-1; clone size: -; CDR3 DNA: TGTGCCAGCAGCTTACGCGAGTACAATGAGCAGTTCTTC; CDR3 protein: CASSLREYNEQFF
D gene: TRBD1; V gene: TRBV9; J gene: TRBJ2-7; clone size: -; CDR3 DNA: TGTGCCAGCAGCGTAGAAGGACAGGGGACCTACGAGCAGTACTTC; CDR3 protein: CASSVEGQGTYEQYF
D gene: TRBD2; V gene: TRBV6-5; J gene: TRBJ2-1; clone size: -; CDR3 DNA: TGTGCCAGCAGCCCAGCGGGAGGGGGGGATGAGCAGTTCTTC; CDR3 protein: CASSPAGGGDEQFF
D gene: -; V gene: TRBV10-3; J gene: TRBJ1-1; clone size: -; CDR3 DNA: TGTGCCATCAGTCCCATGGGGGGCGACACTGAAGCTTTCTTT; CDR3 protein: CAISPMGGDTEAFF
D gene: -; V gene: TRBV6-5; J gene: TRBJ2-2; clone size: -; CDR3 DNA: TGTGCCAGCAGTACCGGTAGGATCGACACCGGGGAGCTGTTTTTT; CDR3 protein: CASSTGRIDTGELFF
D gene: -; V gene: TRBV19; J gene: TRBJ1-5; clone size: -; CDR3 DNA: TGTGCCAGTAGCCCGACAGGAGGAAGAGGCAATCAGCCCCAGCATTTT; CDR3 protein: CASSPTGGRGNQPQHF
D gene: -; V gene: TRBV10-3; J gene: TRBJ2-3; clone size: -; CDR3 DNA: TGTGCCATCAGTGAAACTTCCATTCCTTCTAGCACAGATACGCAGTATTTT; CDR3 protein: CAISETSIPSSTDTQYF
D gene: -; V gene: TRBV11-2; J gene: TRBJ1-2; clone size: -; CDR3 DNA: TGTGCCAGCAGCTTACAGGGACCTAACTATGGCTACACCTTC; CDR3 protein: CASSLQGPNYGYTF
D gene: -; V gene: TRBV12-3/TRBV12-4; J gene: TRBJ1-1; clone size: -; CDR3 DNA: TGTGCCAGCAGTATGACAGGGAACACTGAAGCTTTCTTT; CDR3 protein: CASSMTGNTEAFF
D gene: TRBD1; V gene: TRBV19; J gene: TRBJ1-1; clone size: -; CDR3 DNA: TGTGCCAGTAGTATCCGGACAGGGCGGAACACTGAAGCTTTCTTT; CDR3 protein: CASSIRTGRNTEAFF
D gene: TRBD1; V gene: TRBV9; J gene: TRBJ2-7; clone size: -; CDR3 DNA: TGTGCCAGCAGCCCTTCGGGACAGGGGTTTGGCGAGCAGTACTTC; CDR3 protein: CASSPSGQGFGEQYF